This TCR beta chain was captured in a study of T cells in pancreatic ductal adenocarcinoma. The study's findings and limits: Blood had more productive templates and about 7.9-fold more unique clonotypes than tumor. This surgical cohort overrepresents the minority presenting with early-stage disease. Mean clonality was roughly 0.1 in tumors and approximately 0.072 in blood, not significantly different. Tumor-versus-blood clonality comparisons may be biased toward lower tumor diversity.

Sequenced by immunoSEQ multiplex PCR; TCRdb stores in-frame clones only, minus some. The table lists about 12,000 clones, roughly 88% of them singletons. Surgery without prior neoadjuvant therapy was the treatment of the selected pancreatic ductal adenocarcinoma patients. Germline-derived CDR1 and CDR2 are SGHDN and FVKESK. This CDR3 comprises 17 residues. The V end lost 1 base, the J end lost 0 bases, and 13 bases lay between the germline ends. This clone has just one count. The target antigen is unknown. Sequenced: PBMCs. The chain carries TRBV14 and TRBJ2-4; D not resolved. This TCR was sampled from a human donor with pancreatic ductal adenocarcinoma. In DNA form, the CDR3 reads TGTGCCAGCAGCCAAGGCTCTACTGCCATAGCCAAAAACATTCAGTACTTC. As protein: CASSQGSTAIAKNIQYF.